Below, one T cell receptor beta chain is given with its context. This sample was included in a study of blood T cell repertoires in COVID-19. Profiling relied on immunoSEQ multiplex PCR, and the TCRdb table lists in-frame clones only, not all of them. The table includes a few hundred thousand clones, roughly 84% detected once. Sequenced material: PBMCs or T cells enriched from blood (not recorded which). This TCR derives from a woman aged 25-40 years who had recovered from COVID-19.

The CDR3, as DNA: TGCGCCAGCAGCTTACTGATGTACCAAGAGACCCAGTACTTC. Translated, it gives CASSLLMYQETQYF. The rearrangement links TRBV5-1 to TRBJ2-5, with D unresolved. Germline CDR1 is SGHRS and CDR2 is YFSETQ. Trimming removed 2 bases at V and 0 bases at J, with 8 bases between. The CDR3 loop spans 14 amino acids.